This entry lists 29 T cell receptor beta chains sequenced from one sample in a study of a mutant IDH1 vaccine in newly diagnosed glioma. The time point was: week 5, during vaccination. All doses held 300 ug of mutant IDH1 20-mer peptide, with topical imiquimod. For these receptors, no antigen is known. Using immunoSEQ multiplex PCR, the repertoire was profiled, and TCRdb retains in-frame clones only, with some absent. The sample holds 70,000 to 90,000 clones, 91% seen once. The sample here was PBMCs, taken from a glioma patient whose treatment included an IDH1 peptide vaccine. All receptors come from a woman aged 45-60 years with glioma.

The J gene is TRBJ2-2, the V gene TRBV27, with 11 bases lining up with TRBD2. The germline CDR1 and CDR2 sequences are MNHEY and SMNVEV (reference sequence). The trim removed 5 bases at V and 0 bases at J, leaving 11 bases unmatched. The CDR3 extends over 19 amino acids. The CDR3 sequence: CASSGRLAGLGANTGELFF. The CDR3 DNA is TGTGCCAGCAGTGGGCGACTAGCGGGACTCGGCGCGAACACCGGGGAGCTGTTTTTT.

This clone appeared a few times. The rearrangement links TRBV5-1 to TRBJ2-3, with 14 bases matching TRBD2. The CDR3 totals 17 residues. J was trimmed by 3 bases and V by 0 bases; bases with no gene match: 3. Germline CDR1 SGHRS, CDR2 YFSETQ. CDR3: CASSLAGLAGGTDTQYF. The CDR3 nucleotides are TGCGCCAGCAGCTTGGCCGGACTAGCGGGAGGAACAGATACGCAGTATTTT.

The rearrangement joins TRBV7-3 to TRBJ2-1; possible D gene TRBD2, 6 bases. Trimming removed 5 bases from V and 4 bases from J, with 15 bases in between. CDR1 and CDR2 (germline): SGHTA, FQGTGA. The CDR3 sequence is 15 residues long. The CDR3 sequence: CASSPGTSNYNEQFF. The CDR3 nucleotides read TGTGCCAGCAGCCCGGGGACTTCTAATTACAATGAGCAGTTCTTC.

V usage is TRBV19 and J usage is TRBJ2-7; unclear D gene. Germline-derived CDR1 and CDR2 are LNHDA and SQIVND (reference sequence). The CDR3 has 15 residues. Trimming pared 4 bases from V and 2 bases from J, leaving 15 bases between. The CDR3 region is CASSTFDLPTYEQYF. CDR3 sequence (DNA): TGTGCCAGTAGTACCTTTGACCTACCAACCTACGAGCAGTACTTC.

In this sample, this clone turned up once. The chain recombines TRBV7-9 with TRBJ2-7, with 7 bases that match TRBD1. Germline assignment: CDR1 SEHNR and CDR2 FQNEAQ (reference sequence). This CDR3 comprises 14 residues. The V gene end was trimmed by 2 bases and the J gene end by 3 bases; junction bases not matched to a gene: 4. The CDR3 coding sequence is TGTGCCAGCAGCTTAACACAGGGGTTCTACGAGCAGTACTTC. Translated: CASSLTQGFYEQYF.

V and J are TRBV11-2 and TRBJ1-3; a possible D gene is TRBD1 (6 bases). In germline, CDR1 is SGHAT, CDR2 FQNNGV. The V end lost 5 bases, the J end lost 4 bases, and 21 bases lay between the germline ends. The CDR3 runs 17 residues. The CDR3 sequence is CASSRGTGRELGNTIYF. CDR3 nucleotide sequence: TGTGCCAGCAGCCGGGGAACAGGGCGCGAATTGGGAAACACCATATATTTT.

V gene TRBV5-4 combines with J gene TRBJ2-7; D is undetermined. V dropped 2 bases and J dropped 6 bases, with 15 bases sitting between them. The V gene's germline CDR1 is SGHNT and CDR2 YYREEE (reference sequence). This CDR3 is built from 14 residues. The CDR3 DNA reads TGTGCCAGCAGCTTTGACGGCAGAACGAGCGAGCAGTACTTC. The encoded protein is CASSFDGRTSEQYF.

The V gene is TRBV27, the J gene TRBJ2-1; TRBD2 might be the D (5 bases). The germline V and J ends were trimmed by 3 bases and 2 bases, with 11 bases remaining between them. Germline V CDR1 and CDR2: MNHEY, SMNVEV (reference sequence). This CDR3 comprises 15 residues. The CDR3 bases are TGTGCCAGCAGTTTGGGAGCGTACCCCTACAATGAGCAGTTCTTC. Translated, it gives CASSLGAYPYNEQFF.

The chain carries TRBV7-3 and TRBJ2-3, with D possibly TRBD2 on 5 matching bases. Germline lookup yields CDR1 SGHTA and CDR2 FQGTGA. The V end was cut by 1 base, the J end by 4 bases, with 12 bases between. The CDR3 consists of 15 residues. As DNA, the CDR3 is TGTGCCAGCAGCTTAAGAGGGAGTTCACCAGATACGCAGTATTTT. Translating gives CASSLRGSSPDTQYF.

The chain uses TRBV7-9 and TRBJ2-7; 7 positions agree with TRBD1. Unmatched junction bases numbered 12, after V lost 5 bases and J lost 5 bases. The CDR3 sequence is 15 residues long. The V gene's germline CDR1 is SEHNR and CDR2 FQNEAQ (reference sequence). DNA for the CDR3: TGTGCCAGCAGCACGGACAGGTCAAAATTGGACGAGCAGTACTTC. Its protein product is CASSTDRSKLDEQYF.

In this sample, this clone turned up a few times. V is TRBV11-3 and J is TRBJ1-1; D gene unclear. Looked up from germline, CDR1 is SGHNT and CDR2 is YENEEA. The CDR3 spans 13 residues. Trimming removed 2 bases from V and 8 bases from J, with 12 bases in between. The CDR3 reads CASSLSAVSEAFF. The CDR3 DNA is TGTGCCAGCAGCTTAAGCGCAGTAAGCGAAGCTTTCTTT.

This clone has just one count. The chain couples TRBV7-3 to TRBJ2-5, with a possible D match to TRBD2 (6 bases). Per the germline V gene, CDR1 is SGHTA and CDR2 is FQGTGA. V was shortened by 5 bases and J by 6 bases, with 19 bases between the two germline ends. The CDR3 loop spans 15 amino acids. CDR3 loop: CASSPSGPRGKTQYF. The CDR3 DNA follows: TGTGCCAGCAGCCCCTCAGGGCCACGGGGGAAGACCCAGTACTTC.

The genes are TRBV7-6 and TRBJ2-7; TRBD1 matches 10 bases. Losses at the gene ends were 4 bases for V and 2 bases for J; bases not matched to a gene: 8. Germline CDR1 and CDR2: SGHVS and FNYEAQ. The CDR3 has 16 residues. The CDR3 is CASSSPGQGRPYEQYF. The CDR3, as DNA: TGTGCCAGCAGCTCACCGGGACAGGGGCGACCCTACGAGCAGTACTTC. The variable domain in full, completed from reference TRBV7-6 and TRBJ2-7, reads GAGVSQSPRYKVTKRGQDVALRCDPISGHVSLYWYRQALGQGPEFLTYFNYEAQQDKSGLPNDRFSAERPEGSISTLTIQRTEQRDSAMYRCASSSPGQGRPYEQYFGPGTRLTVT.

The chain links TRBV4-1 to TRBJ1-5; 7 bases line up with TRBD1. The germline gives CDR1 MGHRA, CDR2 YSYEKL. J gave up 5 bases and V 4 bases, and 8 bases lay outside the gene matches. The CDR3 covers 15 residues. The CDR3 region has the DNA TGCGCCAGCAGCCCCCAGCAGGGGGGCCATCAGCCCCAGCATTTT. As protein: CASSPQQGGHQPQHF.

This chain joins TRBV7-8 and TRBJ2-7; no firm D call. Germline V CDR1 and CDR2: SGHVS, FQNEAQ. This CDR3 is 13 amino acids long. Trimming took off 3 bases at V and 1 base at J, with 7 bases between the two ends. CDR3 sequence (DNA): TGTGCCAGCAGCTTCTCACCTTCCTACGAGCAGTACTTC. It encodes CASSFSPSYEQYF.

The sample holds one count of this clone. A read error may account for a junction end that differs from germline. This chain links TRBV5-8 with TRBJ2-1, with D possibly being TRBD1 (6 bases). Germline V gene data show CDR1 as SGHTS and CDR2 as YDEGEE. The CDR3 extends over 13 amino acids. The CDR3 DNA sequence: TGTGCCAGCAGCTTACAACGTACAGGGATAAGAATCTTC. This translates into CASSLQRTGIRIF.

Comment on this clone: Other nucleotide sequences in the sample specify the same CDR3. The V and J genes are TRBV19 and TRBJ2-7; weak D call: TRBD1 (6 bases). Between the trimmed V and J ends, which lost 3 bases and 2 bases, there was a span of 11 bases. Germline CDR1 is LNHDA and CDR2 is SQIVND (reference sequence). This CDR3 has 14 residues. The CDR3 DNA is TGTGCCAGTAGTATCAGGGGATTTCCCTACGAGCAGTACTTC. It codes for CASSIRGFPYEQYF.

V gene TRBV4-2 combines with J gene TRBJ2-5, with D tentatively TRBD1 (6 bases). Near its end, the DNA agrees better with TRBJ2-7, so the J call may be wrong. CDR1 and CDR2 from the germline V gene are LGHNA and YNFKEQ. This CDR3 is 14 amino acids long. This CDR3 is CASSQDQGGYEQYF. In DNA form, the CDR3 reads TGTGCCAGCAGCCAAGATCAAGGGGGCTACGAGCAGTACTTC.

CDR3 DNA sequence: TGCGCCAGCAGCGAGTCAGGGGTCGGGAATGAGCAGTTCTTC. It yields the protein CASSESGVGNEQFF. This rearrangement joins TRBV5-1 to TRBJ2-1; D might be TRBD1 (6 bases). The CDR3 spans 14 residues. V was clipped by 4 bases and J by 7 bases, with 15 bases between them. Germline V gives CDR1 SGHRS, CDR2 YFSETQ.

This sequence joins TRBV19 and TRBJ2-1; the D gene is possibly TRBD1 (5 bases). CDR3 length equals 14 residues. The germline CDR1 and CDR2 sequences are LNHDA and SQIVND (reference sequence). V was clipped by 7 bases and J by 3 bases, with 13 bases between them. The CDR3 DNA reads as TGTGCCAGTACCATGGGGCGGAACTACAATGAGCAGTTCTTC. Amino acid sequence: CASTMGRNYNEQFF. The variable domain in full, completed from reference TRBV19 and TRBJ2-1, reads DGGITQSPKYLFRKEGQNVTLSCEQNLNHDAMYWYRQDPGQGLRLIYYSQIVNDFQKGDIAEGYSVSREKKESFPLTVTSAQKNPTAFYLCASTMGRNYNEQFFGPGTRLTVL.

The V call is TRBV7-8, the J call TRBJ1-6, with 8 bases lining up with TRBD1. V gave up 2 bases and J gave up 10 bases; unmatched junction bases: 13. CDR1 and CDR2 from the germline V gene are SGHVS and FQNEAQ. The CDR3 extends over 17 amino acids. The CDR3 DNA reads TGTGCCAGCAGCTTAATAGGGCGTGCAGGGGGCGCGTCACCCCTCCACTTT. It codes for CASSLIGRAGGASPLHF.

The chain combines TRBV28 with TRBJ2-2, with 16 bases matching TRBD2. Germline loops: CDR1 MDHEN, CDR2 SYDVKM. This CDR3 comprises 23 residues. J gave up 3 bases and V 5 bases, and 21 bases lay outside the gene matches. CDR3 amino acids: CASSPGPALGGLAGGRDTGELFF. CDR3 DNA sequence: TGTGCCAGCAGTCCGGGCCCGGCTCTGGGGGGACTAGCGGGAGGGCGGGACACCGGGGAGCTGTTTTTT.

The V and J genes are TRBV9 and TRBJ2-7, with 8 positions matching TRBD1. CDR3 size: 15 residues. Germline V lookup: CDR1 SGDLS, CDR2 YYNGEE. The V segment lost 0 bases and the J segment 6 bases; nucleotides outside the gene matches: 8. CDR3 region: CASSVGAGGESEQYF. The CDR3 region has the DNA TGTGCCAGCAGCGTAGGCGCAGGGGGCGAGTCCGAGCAGTACTTC.

The genes are TRBV10-3 and TRBJ1-1; TRBD1 matches at 9 bases. This CDR3 region has 15 residues. Germline V CDR1 and CDR2: ENHRY, SYGVKD. Trimming removed 7 bases from V and 1 base from J; junction bases left unmatched: 7. Written as DNA, the CDR3 is TGTGCCATCACGATGGGACAGGGAAGGAACACTGAAGCTTTCTTT. Translating gives CAITMGQGRNTEAFF.

The rearrangement uses TRBV28 and TRBJ1-2; D not resolved. Trimming pared 8 bases from V and 1 base from J, leaving 5 bases between. The CDR3 contains 11 residues. Germline CDR1 is MDHEN and CDR2 is SYDVKM. CDR3: CASLHNYGYTF. The CDR3 bases are TGTGCCAGCTTACATAACTATGGCTACACCTTC.

This clone was observed a handful of times. The CDR3 here is CASRDPGQGMEEQYF. The CDR3 DNA is TGTGCCAGCAGGGACCCCGGACAGGGGATGGAAGAGCAGTACTTC. The chain carries TRBV6-1 and TRBJ2-7; 9 positions match TRBD1. V shed 6 bases, J shed 7 bases, and the junction held 13 bases outside the gene matches. The germline gives CDR1 MNHNS, CDR2 SASEGT. CDR3 size: 15 residues.

The gene calls are TRBV5-1 and TRBJ2-7; 7 bases line up with TRBD1. Germline assignment: CDR1 SGHRS and CDR2 YFSETQ. V gave up 5 bases and J gave up 4 bases; unmatched junction bases: 9. The CDR3 has 14 residues. The CDR3 spells CASSPGTVLYEQYF. Here the CDR3 DNA reads TGCGCCAGCAGTCCCGGGACAGTCTTATACGAGCAGTACTTC.

This chain connects TRBV9 to TRBJ2-5; D is perhaps TRBD1 or TRBD2 (5 bases each). V lost 3 bases and J lost 1, with 13 bases in between. CDR3 length: 15 amino acids. Per the germline V gene, CDR1 is SGDLS and CDR2 is YYNGEE. The CDR3 sequence: CASSADAGTQETQYF. In DNA, the CDR3 is TGTGCCAGCAGCGCCGACGCAGGGACCCAAGAGACCCAGTACTTC.

The genes are TRBV14 and TRBJ2-5, with a possible D match to TRBD1 (6 bases). CDR1 SGHDN and CDR2 FVKESK come from the germline V gene. The germline V and J ends were trimmed by 4 bases and 9 bases, with 15 bases remaining between them. This CDR3 contains 13 residues. The CDR3 DNA reads as TGTGCCAGCAGCCCTCGCGTAACAGGGTCCCAGTACTTC. Translated, it gives CASSPRVTGSQYF.